This TCR beta chain is drawn from a study of T cells in localized non-small cell lung cancer. CDR3 length equals 19 residues. TCRdb's table, derived via immunoSEQ multiplex PCR, lists solely in-frame clones and lacks some. The table has roughly 84,000 clones, roughly 91% seen once. Study outcomes and limitations: Of the tissues analyzed, uninvolved adjacent lung showed maximal T cell clonality, greater than tumor. Adjacent lung was found to contain a median approximately 60 of the top 100 tumor clones. Heterogeneity is still possible, as just one tumor region was sequenced.

The count of this clone is one. The antigen is not known. The sequence was obtained from a woman aged 35 to 70 with stage I squamous cell lung carcinoma. This chain connects TRBV21-1 to TRBJ1-6. TRBV21-1 constitutes a pseudogene. Sample: peripheral blood, taken before any cancer treatment. The CDR3 is CASSKASAASRSYNSPLHF. The CDR3 region has the DNA TGTGCCAGCAGCAAAGCTTCCGCGGCGAGTAGGTCCTATAATTCACCCCTCCACTTT.